Listed below are T cell receptor beta chains from one sample, sequenced in a study of identical twins. TCRdb reanalysed the 5' RACE reads using MiXCR and keeps one entry per CDR3 protein. The sample comprises 400,000 to 550,000 distinct CDR3 sequences, approximately 22% of which are singletons, and around 1% rests with the top ten. This same sample was also part of a study on T cells expressing NK-cell markers.

Sequencing was performed on CD4+ T cells sorted from blood. These receptor sequences come from a woman between 18 and 29 years old in good health. The CDR3 runs from the conserved cysteine through the conserved F or W. A D gene is named only where the DNA matches it firmly. Part of the rows lack a size; the others show once, few, many or a class for expanded clones.

d_call	v_call	j_call	clone_size	cdr3_nt	cdr3_aa
TRBD2	TRBV9	TRBJ2-7	once	TGTGCCAGCAGCACCTCGACTAGCGGGGAAATTTACGAGCAGTACTTC	CASSTSTSGEIYEQYF
TRBD1	TRBV11-2	TRBJ2-1	-	TGTGCCAGCAGCTCGGACAGGGACCATCGGTTCTTC	CASSSDRDHRFF
-	TRBV20-1	TRBJ1-5	-	TGCAGTGCTCCCGCCGGCCGCAATCAGCCCCAGCATTTT	CSAPAGRNQPQHF
TRBD1	TRBV6-1	TRBJ1-6	few	TGTGCCAGCAGTCAGGGGACAGGGGGCTATTATTCTTCCCTCCACTTT	CASSQGTGGYYSSLHF
-	TRBV15	TRBJ1-2	-	TGTGCCACCAGCAGAGATTCACAAGGGGTCGGCTATGGCTACACCTTC	CATSRDSQGVGYGYTF
-	TRBV20-1	TRBJ2-4	-	TGCAGTGCTAGTGATACCGGGACTCAGTACTTC	CSASDTGTQYF
-	TRBV5-1	TRBJ2-7	many	TGCGCCAGCAGCTTGGCCCACGAGCAGTACTTC	CASSLAHEQYF
-	TRBV6-5	TRBJ1-1	-	TGTGCCAGCAGTTACGTCGGGGGGGAAGCTTTCTTT	CASSYVGGEAFF
TRBD2	TRBV4-2	TRBJ2-5	-	TGTGCCAGCAGCCAACTAGCGGGACTCCAAGAGACCCAGTACTTC	CASSQLAGLQETQYF
-	TRBV11-2	TRBJ2-3	-	TGTGCCAGCAGCTTACACCGGACCACCACTTTT	CASSLHRTTTF
-	TRBV7-2	TRBJ2-7	-	TGTGCCAGCAGCAACCGACAGGGAGGAAGCGTCTTACACGAGCAGTACTTC	CASSNRQGGSVLHEQYF
TRBD1	TRBV6-5	TRBJ2-3	few	TGTGCCAGCAGTTACTCTTGGGCAGGGGGCGAAAGCACAGATACGCAGTATTTT	CASSYSWAGGESTDTQYF
-	TRBV5-1	TRBJ2-7	-	TGCGCCAGCAGCTTGGCCGCCGATGTATTCTACGAGCAGTACTTC	CASSLAADVFYEQYF
TRBD2	TRBV3-1	TRBJ2-4	-	TGTGCCAGCAGCCCAGCCTGGGGGGGGATGAACATTCAGTACTTC	CASSPAWGGMNIQYF
TRBD2	TRBV20-1	TRBJ2-1	few	TGCAGTGCTAGAAGCGGGGTTAGCAATGAGCAGTTCTTC	CSARSGVSNEQFF
-	TRBV7-2	TRBJ2-7	-	TGTGCCAGCAGCTTAGCGCCTCTATCCTACGAGCAGTACTTC	CASSLAPLSYEQYF
TRBD2	TRBV7-2	TRBJ2-1	few	TGTGCCAGCAGCCCTCGTAGCGGGAACAGCGAGCAGTTCTTC	CASSPRSGNSEQFF
TRBD2	TRBV20-1	TRBJ2-7	few	TGCAGTGCTAGGCCCCTGAGGGGAGGGTCCGACGAGCAGTACTTC	CSARPLRGGSDEQYF
-	TRBV15	TRBJ1-1	-	TGTGCCACCAGCAGAGAACCTCTGGGGGACACTGAAGCTTTCTTT	CATSREPLGDTEAFF
-	TRBV4-2	TRBJ1-5	few	TGTGCCAGCAGCGAGGAAAGCAATCAGCCCCAGCATTTT	CASSEESNQPQHF
-	TRBV6-5	TRBJ2-3	-	TGTGCCAGCAGTTACTCGGGGGGGCCGGTTTCGGATACGCAGTATTTT	CASSYSGGPVSDTQYF
TRBD2	TRBV20-1	TRBJ2-5	-	TGCATTCCTAAGCGGGGGAATCGGGAGACCCAGTACTTC	CIPKRGNRETQYF
-	TRBV4-2	TRBJ2-7	-	TGTGCCAGCAGCCAAGTCGCAGGATCGGGGGAGCAGTACTTC	CASSQVAGSGEQYF
TRBD2	TRBV5-1	TRBJ2-5	-	TGCGCCAGCAGCTTGCACCTAGCGGGGGGCCAAGAGACCCAGTACTTC	CASSLHLAGGQETQYF
TRBD2	TRBV29-1	TRBJ2-1	many	TGCAGCGTTAGGACTAGCGGGAGGGCCGGTGTCTTC	CSVRTSGRAGVF
-	TRBV20-1	TRBJ2-1	-	TGCAGTGCTAGCCCTAGCGTCGATGAGCAGTTCTTC	CSASPSVDEQFF
-	TRBV20-1	TRBJ2-7	-	TGCAGTGCTCCTCCTGCCCCCGGAATAACCTACGAGCAGTACTTC	CSAPPAPGITYEQYF
-	TRBV18	TRBJ2-3	-	TGTGCCAGCTCACCCCGGACCGATAGCACAGATACGCAGTATTTT	CASSPRTDSTDTQYF